The entry below gives a single T cell receptor beta chain sequence along with its context. The antigen is not known. The data were obtained in a study of STAT3 mutations in large granular lymphocyte leukemia. Overall study context: Roughly 40% of treated T-LGLL patients showed hematologic response to immunosuppression. Findings of the study overall: In T-cell large granular lymphocyte leukemia, about half of patients showed multiple immunodominant subclonotypes.

Clones were read by immunoSEQ multiplex PCR, and TCRdb kept only the in-frame ones, dropping some. Of about 15,000 clones in the sample, about 90% were seen once. Trimming removed 2 bases at V and 6 bases at J, with 9 bases between. The CDR3 contains 12 residues. CDR1 is GTSNPN and CDR2 is SVGIG in the germline V gene (reference sequence). J is TRBJ2-3 and V is TRBV30; tentatively, D is TRBD2 (6 bases). The sample comprised peripheral blood mononuclear cells. This sequence was found in a woman aged 50 to 60 with T-cell large granular lymphocyte leukemia. Some clones in this sample may be carry-over from other donors' samples. CDR3 in DNA: TGTGCCTGGAGTAGCGGGCCGGATACGCAGTATTTT. It specifies CAWSSGPDTQYF.